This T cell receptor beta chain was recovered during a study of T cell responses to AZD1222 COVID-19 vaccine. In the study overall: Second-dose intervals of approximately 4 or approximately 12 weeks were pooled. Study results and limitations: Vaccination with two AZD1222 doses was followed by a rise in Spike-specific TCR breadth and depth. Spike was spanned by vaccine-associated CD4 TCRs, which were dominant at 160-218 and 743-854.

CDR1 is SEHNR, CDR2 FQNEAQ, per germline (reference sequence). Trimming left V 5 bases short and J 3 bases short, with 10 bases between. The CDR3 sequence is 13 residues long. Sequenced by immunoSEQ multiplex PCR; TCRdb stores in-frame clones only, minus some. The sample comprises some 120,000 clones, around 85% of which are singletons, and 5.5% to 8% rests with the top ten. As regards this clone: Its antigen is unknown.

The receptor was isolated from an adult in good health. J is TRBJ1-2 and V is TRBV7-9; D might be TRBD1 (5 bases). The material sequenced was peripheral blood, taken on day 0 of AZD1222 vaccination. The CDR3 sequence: CASSPTDYYGYTF. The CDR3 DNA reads TGTGCCAGCAGCCCGACAGATTACTATGGCTACACCTTC.